Listed here is a single T cell receptor (beta chain). Sequencing used immunoSEQ multiplex PCR; TCRdb keeps in-frame clones, though not all of them. This sample has under 70,000 clones, with under 95% found just once. V shed 4 bases, J shed 0 bases, and the junction held 5 bases outside the gene matches. Germline V gene lookup returns CDR1 SGDLS and CDR2 YYNGEE. The length of the CDR3 is 16 residues. The data are from a study of T cell changes during pregnancy in multiple sclerosis. The chain couples TRBV9 to TRBJ1-3, with TRBD1 matching over 9 bases. The source of this sequence is a female donor in good health, enrolled as a control in a pregnancy study. The sample consisted of CD4+ T cells from peripheral blood mononuclear cells, taken after pregnancy. Here the CDR3 reads CASSTPGQGSGNTIYF. CDR3 sequence (DNA): TGTGCCAGCAGCACCCCGGGACAGGGCTCTGGAAACACCATATATTTT. The whole variable domain, filled in from reference TRBV9 and TRBJ1-3, reads DSGVTQTPKHLITATGQRVTLRCSPRSGDLSVYWYQQSLDQGLQFLIQYYNGEERAKGNILERFSAQQFPDLHSELNLSSLELGDSALYFCASSTPGQGSGNTIYFGEGSWLTVV.